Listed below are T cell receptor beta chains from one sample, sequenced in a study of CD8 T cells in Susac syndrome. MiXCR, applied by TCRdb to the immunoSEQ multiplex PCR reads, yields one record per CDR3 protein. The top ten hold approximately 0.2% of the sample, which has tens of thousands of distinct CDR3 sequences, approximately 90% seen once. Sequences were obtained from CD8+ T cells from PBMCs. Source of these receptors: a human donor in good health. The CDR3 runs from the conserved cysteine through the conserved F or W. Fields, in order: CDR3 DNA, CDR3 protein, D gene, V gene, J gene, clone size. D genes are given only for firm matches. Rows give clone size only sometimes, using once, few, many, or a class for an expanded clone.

DNA: TGTGCCAGTAGTATAGGGAATGAGGATGAGCAGTTCTTC
CDR3: CASSIGNEDEQFF
D: NA
V: TRBV19
J: TRBJ2-1
size: NA

DNA: TGTGCCAGCAGCTCAGCGGGGGCCCCTATCCATGAGCAGTTCTTC
CDR3: CASSSAGAPIHEQFF
D: TRBD2
V: TRBV5-4
J: TRBJ2-1
size: NA

DNA: TGCAGCGCCGAGATGGCAGGGGGCCTCGGGCAGTACTTC
CDR3: CSAEMAGGLGQYF
D: TRBD1
V: TRBV29-1
J: TRBJ2-7
size: NA

DNA: TGTGCCTGGACTTGGAACACTGAAGCTTTCTTT
CDR3: CAWTWNTEAFF
D: NA
V: TRBV30
J: TRBJ1-1
size: NA

DNA: TGTGCCAGCAGTCCCGGGACCGAATCCTACGAGCAGTACTTC
CDR3: CASSPGTESYEQYF
D: NA
V: TRBV6-2/TRBV6-3
J: TRBJ2-7
size: NA

DNA: TGTGCCAGCAGCCCCGGGGGACTAGCGGCATACAATGAGCAGTTCTTC
CDR3: CASSPGGLAAYNEQFF
D: TRBD2
V: TRBV12-3/TRBV12-4
J: TRBJ2-1
size: NA

DNA: TGTGCCAGCAGACCCGGGACAGTGGCAGATACGCAGTATTTT
CDR3: CASRPGTVADTQYF
D: TRBD1
V: TRBV6-2/TRBV6-3
J: TRBJ2-3
size: NA

DNA: TGTGCCATCAGACCGGGACAGGGGGACTACAATGAGCAGTTCTTC
CDR3: CAIRPGQGDYNEQFF
D: TRBD1
V: TRBV10-3
J: TRBJ2-1
size: NA

DNA: TGTGCCAGCCGCCGAGGGGTCGGCGGAGAGACCCAGTACTTC
CDR3: CASRRGVGGETQYF
D: NA
V: TRBV2
J: TRBJ2-5
size: NA

DNA: TGTGCCAGCAGCCCTGGGACGAGACAGCCCCAGCATTTT
CDR3: CASSPGTRQPQHF
D: NA
V: TRBV6-5
J: TRBJ1-5
size: NA

DNA: TGTGCCAGCTCAGAGGCGGACAATGAGCAGTTCTTC
CDR3: CASSEADNEQFF
D: NA
V: TRBV7-6
J: TRBJ2-1
size: NA

DNA: TGTGGTGTAGGGGAGAATGAGCAGTTCTTC
CDR3: CGVGENEQFF
D: NA
V: TRBV6-5
J: TRBJ2-1
size: NA

DNA: TGTGCCAGCAGCTTAGCGCTCGTGAACACTGAAGCTTTCTTT
CDR3: CASSLALVNTEAFF
D: NA
V: TRBV7-9
J: TRBJ1-1
size: NA

DNA: TGCGCCAGCAGCCAAGAAGGGGCAGGAAATCAGCCCCAGCATTTT
CDR3: CASSQEGAGNQPQHF
D: NA
V: TRBV4-1
J: TRBJ1-5
size: NA

DNA: TGCAGCGCGGCGGTTTCTGGGGCCAACGTCCTGACTTTC
CDR3: CSAAVSGANVLTF
D: NA
V: TRBV29-1
J: TRBJ2-6
size: NA

DNA: TGTGCCAGCAGCGTAGGAGGTTTCCCCTACGAGCAGTACTTC
CDR3: CASSVGGFPYEQYF
D: NA
V: TRBV9
J: TRBJ2-7
size: NA

DNA: TGTGCCAGCAGTTCAGGGACATTTTACGAGCAGTACTTC
CDR3: CASSSGTFYEQYF
D: NA
V: TRBV6-5
J: TRBJ2-7
size: NA

DNA: TGTGCCACCAGTGATATTCAGCCGAGGACAGGGAAAGAGACCCAGTACTTC
CDR3: CATSDIQPRTGKETQYF
D: TRBD1
V: TRBV24-1
J: TRBJ2-5
size: NA

DNA: TGTGCCATCAGTGAGTTAAAGGAAGTCGGTGCCGGGGGGACTGAAGCTTTCTTT
CDR3: CAISELKEVGAGGTEAFF
D: NA
V: TRBV10-3
J: TRBJ1-1
size: NA

DNA: TGTGCCAGTAGTATCTTTGAAGATGACGGCCTATATGGCTACACCTTC
CDR3: CASSIFEDDGLYGYTF
D: NA
V: TRBV19
J: TRBJ1-2
size: NA

DNA: TGTGCCAGCGGACTGACAGGACAGGACGAAAATTCACCCCTCCACTTT
CDR3: CASGLTGQDENSPLHF
D: TRBD1
V: TRBV27
J: TRBJ1-6
size: NA

DNA: TGCGCCAGCAGCCCGCGGACTAGCGGGGGGTCCTACGAGCAGTACTTC
CDR3: CASSPRTSGGSYEQYF
D: TRBD2
V: TRBV4-1
J: TRBJ2-7
size: NA

DNA: TGCGCCAGCAGTGAGGCGGGGTTGGGCACTGAAGCTTTCTTT
CDR3: CASSEAGLGTEAFF
D: NA
V: TRBV10-2
J: TRBJ1-1
size: once

DNA: TGTGCCAGCAGCCAACCGACTGGCGAAGAGACCCAGTACTTC
CDR3: CASSQPTGEETQYF
D: NA
V: TRBV6-2/TRBV6-3
J: TRBJ2-5
size: NA

DNA: TGTGCCAGCAGCTTGGGGACAGGGAGCCACGAGCAGTACTTC
CDR3: CASSLGTGSHEQYF
D: TRBD1
V: TRBV11-2
J: TRBJ2-7
size: NA

DNA: TGTGCCAGCAGCTCAACAACAGGGGTTGGGGGCGACGAGCAGTACTTC
CDR3: CASSSTTGVGGDEQYF
D: TRBD1
V: TRBV7-9
J: TRBJ2-7
size: NA

DNA: TGTGCCAGCAGGGAGAGCGGGGGGTGGAATGAGCAGTTCTTC
CDR3: CASRESGGWNEQFF
D: TRBD2
V: TRBV2
J: TRBJ2-1
size: NA

DNA: TGTGCCACCAGCCTGCTTAGGGACTCCTACGAGCAGTACTTC
CDR3: CATSLLRDSYEQYF
D: NA
V: TRBV15
J: TRBJ2-7
size: NA

DNA: TGTGCCAGCAGCGTAAGATACCAGACTAGCGGGGGCTACAATGAGCAGTTCTTC
CDR3: CASSVRYQTSGGYNEQFF
D: TRBD2
V: TRBV9
J: TRBJ2-1
size: NA

DNA: TGTGCCAGCAGTGCAAAGATGAACACTGAAGCTTTCTTT
CDR3: CASSAKMNTEAFF
D: NA
V: TRBV2
J: TRBJ1-1
size: NA

DNA: TGTGCCAGCAGCGCGACTAGCGGGGGGACAGATACGCAGTATTTT
CDR3: CASSATSGGTDTQYF
D: TRBD2
V: TRBV9
J: TRBJ2-3
size: once

DNA: TGTGCCAGCAGCTTACTAGAGGGGATTGAAGCTTTCTTT
CDR3: CASSLLEGIEAFF
D: NA
V: TRBV7-9
J: TRBJ1-1
size: NA

DNA: TGTGCCAGCTCACCACCCGTTAGCGGGGTTAGCACAGATACGCAGTATTTT
CDR3: CASSPPVSGVSTDTQYF
D: TRBD2
V: TRBV18
J: TRBJ2-3
size: NA

DNA: TGTGCCAGCAGCCAATTCACACTAGCGGGGATCCAAGAGACCCAGTACTTC
CDR3: CASSQFTLAGIQETQYF
D: TRBD2
V: TRBV3-1
J: TRBJ2-5
size: NA

DNA: TGCGCCAGCAGTGAGGAGGCGGGGGAGCAAGAGACCCAGTACTTC
CDR3: CASSEEAGEQETQYF
D: TRBD2
V: TRBV10-2
J: TRBJ2-5
size: NA

DNA: TGTGCCAGCATTCCCCTCGGACTAGGTGGATATCATACGCAGTATTTT
CDR3: CASIPLGLGGYHTQYF
D: TRBD2
V: TRBV28
J: TRBJ2-3
size: NA

DNA: TGTGCCACCAGTGATAGAGAAGATACGCAGTATTTT
CDR3: CATSDREDTQYF
D: NA
V: TRBV24-1
J: TRBJ2-3
size: NA

DNA: TGTGCCAGCCACTCTTCTTATGGGGAGCTGTTTTTT
CDR3: CASHSSYGELFF
D: NA
V: TRBV6-2/TRBV6-3
J: TRBJ2-2
size: NA

DNA: TGTGCCAGCAGCTTCCATATCAATGAGCAGTTCTTC
CDR3: CASSFHINEQFF
D: NA
V: TRBV7-9
J: TRBJ2-1
size: NA

DNA: TGTGCCAGCAGTTCCGGACTAGCGGGGCCCCAAGAGACCCAGTACTTC
CDR3: CASSSGLAGPQETQYF
D: TRBD2
V: TRBV27
J: TRBJ2-5
size: once

DNA: TGTGCCAGCAGTGACTACAGGGTGGTGACCGGGGAGCTGTTTTTT
CDR3: CASSDYRVVTGELFF
D: NA
V: TRBV25-1
J: TRBJ2-2
size: NA